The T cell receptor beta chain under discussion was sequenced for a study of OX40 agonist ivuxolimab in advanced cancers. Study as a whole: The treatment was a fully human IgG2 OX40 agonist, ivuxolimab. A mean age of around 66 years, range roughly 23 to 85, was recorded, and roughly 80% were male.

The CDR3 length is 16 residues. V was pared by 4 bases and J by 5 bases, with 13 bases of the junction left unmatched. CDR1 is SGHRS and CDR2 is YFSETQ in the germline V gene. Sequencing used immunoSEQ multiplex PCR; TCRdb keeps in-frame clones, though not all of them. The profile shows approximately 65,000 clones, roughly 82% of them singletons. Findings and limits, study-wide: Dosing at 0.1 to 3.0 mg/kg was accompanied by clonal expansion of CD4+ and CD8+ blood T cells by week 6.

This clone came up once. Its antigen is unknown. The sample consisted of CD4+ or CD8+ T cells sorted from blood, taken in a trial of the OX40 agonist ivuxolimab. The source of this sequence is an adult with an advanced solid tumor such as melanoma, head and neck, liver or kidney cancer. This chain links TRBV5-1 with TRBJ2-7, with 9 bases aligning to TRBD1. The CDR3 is CASSPRTPGQGNEQYF. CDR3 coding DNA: TGCGCCAGCAGCCCGAGGACACCGGGACAGGGAAACGAGCAGTACTTC.